One and the same sample provided the 5 T cell receptor beta chains below, sequenced in a study of blood T cell repertoires in COVID-19. Assay: immunoSEQ multiplex PCR; the TCRdb copy retains only in-frame clones and omits some. The sample lists 170,000 or so clones; about 90% were seen once. Sequences were obtained from PBMCs or T cells enriched from blood (not recorded which). All receptors derive from a woman aged 50 to 60 who had recovered from COVID-19.

This rearrangement joins TRBV3-1 (or the pseudogene TRBV3-2) to TRBJ2-7; D is possibly TRBD2 (6 bases). This CDR3 comprises 14 residues. Germline loops: CDR1 LGHDT, CDR2 YNNKEL (reference sequence). Trimming took off 4 bases at V and 6 bases at J, with 16 bases between the two ends. Here the CDR3 reads CASSLGVVGGEQYF. Here the CDR3 DNA reads TGTGCCAGCAGCCTCGGGGTCGTGGGGGGCGAGCAGTACTTC.

This chain uses TRBV2 with TRBJ1-2; 11 positions match TRBD1. CDR3 length equals 14 residues. V dropped 10 bases and J dropped 4; count of bases not matched to a gene: 8. The germline V gene encodes CDR1 SNHLY and CDR2 FYNNEI. The CDR3 bases are TGTGCCAACCCTAGGGGACAGGGGGGCTATGGCTACACCTTC. This codes for CANPRGQGGYGYTF.

The gene calls are TRBV25-1 and TRBJ1-5; the D gene is possibly TRBD1 (6 bases). This CDR3 comprises 16 residues. V dropped 5 bases and J dropped 2 bases, with 16 bases sitting between them. The germline V gene has CDR1 MGHDK and CDR2 SYGVNS. CDR3 amino acids: CASSPQGLAGNQPQHF. The CDR3, as DNA: TGTGCCAGCAGTCCCCAGGGGCTGGCGGGCAATCAGCCCCAGCATTTT.

V usage is TRBV30 and J usage is TRBJ1-2; D is perhaps TRBD1 (5 bases). Germline lookup yields CDR1 GTSNPN and CDR2 SVGIG (reference sequence). Trimming took 0 bases from V and 0 from J, leaving 8 bases between them. The CDR3 is made up of 14 amino acids. This CDR3 is CAWSVPGTNYGYTF. In nucleotides, the CDR3 is TGTGCCTGGAGTGTACCAGGGACTAACTATGGCTACACCTTC.

This chain uses TRBV24-1 with TRBJ2-7; D remains ambiguous. CDR1 is KGHDR, CDR2 SFDVKD, per germline. This CDR3 is 13 amino acids long. Trimming removed 0 bases from V and 6 bases from J, with 8 bases in between. The CDR3 protein is CATSDLLSPEQYF. CDR3 in DNA: TGTGCCACCAGTGATTTGCTCTCCCCCGAGCAGTACTTC.